This TCR beta chain was sequenced during a study of PD-1 blockade in classical Hodgkin lymphoma (dated by TCRdb to 2020 to 2021). Study-wide context: Nivolumab dosing was 3 mg/kg intravenously every 2 weeks, continuing until either disease progression or unacceptable toxicity. To define a peripheral blood immune signature of response to PD-1 blockade in classical Hodgkin lymphoma, the study combined TCR beta sequencing with CyTOF.

Concerning this clone: Its binding antigen is unknown. Nothing much larger sits one base from this clone, and base qualities are not available.

Genomic DNA was extracted with the Qiagen DNeasy kit from unsorted PBMCs and from negatively selected CD4+ and CD8+ fractions. Amplification of TCR beta CDR3 regions was done by immunoSEQ multiplex PCR with primers that anneal to V and J segments. A synthetic immune receptor repertoire was used to minimize amplification bias, and remaining bias was computationally removed after sequencing. For the original study's pipeline: Custom Python scripts were used to quantify repertoire diversity as the Shannon entropy index. Unsorted, CD4+ and CD8+ repertoires were examined separately, except in combined analyses, for which CD4+ and CD8+ sequences were merged in silico. A clone was considered expanded if an increase in frequency of at least 2-fold after treatment relative to C1D1 was found, and a pseudocount of 0.5 was applied to clones undetected at baseline. Clones with 0 or 1 copy at C1D1 were classified as singleton clones, and clones with 2 or more copies were classified as non-singleton clones. Clones expanded in unsorted samples were assigned a CD4+, CD8+ or unknown annotation through matching of protein sequences in sorted samples from the same patient. Wilcoxon tests were applied to paired samples to test diversity changes from C1D1 to C4D1. The table comes from immuneACCESS by way of TCRdb, which keeps in-frame sequences with V and J called. Part of the clones is missing from these tables; in studies checked, under half for an unresolved V gene and the rest for unknown reasons. That table is the source of V, J and clone size, and D and trimming were worked out from the DNA. This sample has some 60,000 clones in its table, and roughly nine tenths of those were observed once. The ten largest clones represent approximately 16% of the sample.

CDR1 and CDR2 are read off the germline V gene as SGHDN and FVKESK. The trim is 3 bases for V and 0 bases for J, with a gap of 11 bases between the germline ends. The CDR3 goes from the cysteine to the phenylalanine over 15 residues. The only DNA kept is the CDR3, 45 bases in frame from the first base. Findings and caveats that apply to the study as a whole: Trial patients achieving complete response had baseline diversity similar to newly diagnosed patients, whereas partial responders and progressors had significantly lower diversity. A significant rise by C4D1 was seen in CD4+ but not CD8+ TCR diversity (p=0.0027 vs p=0.16), with the rise being most apparent in complete responders (p=0.02). Lower diversity was observed in patients in whom nivolumab was started less than 1 year after ASCT, and these patients were excluded from later analyses so that confounding by immune reconstitution would be avoided. The study was limited to a single clinical trial cohort, and causes of repertoire differences, possibly disease activity or prior therapy, remained undefined. Baseline TCR diversity was reported as lower in newly diagnosed patients than in healthy donors, and lower still in relapsed/refractory patients.

Read against the paper, the sample's time point label means: cycle 1 day 1 (C1D1), immediately before nivolumab initiation. Every trial patient had relapsed following autologous stem cell transplantation, and prior brentuximab vedotin exposure was what differed among cohorts A, B and C. A total of around 59 patients with relapsed/refractory classical Hodgkin lymphoma made up the trial cohort, and each patient's best overall response was complete response, partial response or progressive disease. In the multi-cohort phase II CheckMate 205 trial, trial patients received single-agent nivolumab. An independent review committee assessed best overall response by applying the 2007 International Working Group response criteria. Trial PBMCs were collected just before the start of nivolumab (C1D1) and during therapy at cycle 2 day 1 and cycle 4 day 1. Peripheral blood was collected in 8 mL Vacutainer Cell Preparation Tubes, from which PBMCs were isolated by centrifugation and then cryopreserved.

This sample comprised peripheral blood mononuclear cells (PBMCs), obtained at baseline. This clonotype was obtained from a human donor with classical Hodgkin lymphoma. Here the chain combines TRBV14 and TRBJ2-5; the D region possibly corresponds to TRBD2 (5 bases align). Here the CDR3 is given as CASSHTSWYQETQYF. The DNA sequence reads TGTGCCAGCAGCCATACTAGTTGGTACCAAGAGACCCAGTACTTC.